The entry below describes one T cell receptor beta chain. Measured with immunoSEQ multiplex PCR; TCRdb has only the in-frame clones, and not every one. Here the sample spans around 230,000 clones, over 70% being singletons. The sample belongs to a study of blood T cell repertoires in COVID-19. The overall study: Nucleic acid was either cDNA or gDNA, and it came from T cells, B-cell-depleted T cells, or PBMCs.

The CDR3 length is 15 residues. The V gene end was trimmed by 5 bases and the J gene end by 2 bases; junction bases not matched to a gene: 4. Looked up from germline, CDR1 is SGHDN and CDR2 is FVKESK. The genes are TRBV14 and TRBJ1-1; 11 bases agree with TRBD1. The receptor was isolated from a man aged 40-49 years with acute or convalescent COVID-19. Material for sequencing was peripheral blood. DNA of the CDR3: TGTGCCAGCAGCTACGGGACAGGGGGTAACACTGAAGCTTTCTTT. It yields the protein CASSYGTGGNTEAFF.